Listed below are T cell receptor beta chains from one sample, sequenced in a study of T cell changes during pregnancy in multiple sclerosis. The repertoire was sequenced with immunoSEQ multiplex PCR; TCRdb's copy has only in-frame clones and lacks some. The table shows roughly 40,000 clones, with around 94% occurring only once. Material: CD4+ T cells from peripheral blood mononuclear cells, obtained before pregnancy. The receptors stem from a female donor with multiple sclerosis, enrolled in a pregnancy study. Both conserved end residues are part of each CDR3. The D gene is left open where the match is weak. A clone size is listed for some rows: how often the clone was seen (once, few, many), or a class if it is expanded.

NA	TRBV7-9	TRBJ2-2	NA	CASSFPEGAGELFF	TGTGCCAGCAGCTTCCCCGAGGGGGCCGGGGAGCTGTTTTTT
NA	TRBV5-1	TRBJ2-7	NA	CASSLEVGSSYEQYF	TGCGCCAGCAGCTTGGAAGTCGGGAGTTCCTACGAGCAGTACTTC
NA	TRBV5-1	TRBJ2-1	TRBD1	CASSLVGTGNNEQFF	TGCGCCAGCAGCTTGGTTGGGACAGGCAACAATGAGCAGTTCTTC
NA	TRBV6-1	TRBJ2-7	NA	CASSEYAGSGYEQYF	TGTGCCAGCAGTGAGTATGCGGGGTCGGGGTACGAGCAGTACTTC
NA	TRBV28	TRBJ1-4	NA	CASSFPSGLSEKLFF	TGTGCCAGCAGTTTCCCCAGCGGACTTAGCGAAAAACTGTTTTTT
NA	TRBV28	TRBJ2-7	TRBD1	CASSLHAGTGGMNEQYF	TGTGCCAGCAGTTTACATGCAGGGACAGGGGGCATGAACGAGCAGTACTTC
NA	TRBV19	TRBJ1-5	NA	CASTFQGGPQHF	TGTGCCAGTACCTTTCAAGGGGGACCCCAGCATTTT
NA	TRBV6-5	TRBJ1-1	NA	CASSAPGGHTEAFF	TGTGCCAGCAGTGCCCCGGGGGGCCACACTGAAGCTTTCTTT
NA	TRBV2	TRBJ2-1	NA	CASSGAGPSSYNEQFF	TGTGCCAGCAGTGGGGCAGGCCCGAGCTCCTACAATGAGCAGTTCTTC
NA	TRBV10-3	TRBJ2-3	NA	CAISAPATDTQYF	TGTGCCATCAGTGCCCCTGCGACAGATACGCAGTATTTT
NA	TRBV4-2	TRBJ2-3	TRBD2	CASSQDRAGVSSTDTQYF	TGTGCCAGCAGCCAAGATCGAGCGGGAGTTTCTAGCACAGATACGCAGTATTTT
NA	TRBV7-2	TRBJ2-3	TRBD2	CASSAWTSGMGDTQYF	TGTGCCAGCAGCGCCTGGACTAGCGGGATGGGCGATACGCAGTATTTT
NA	TRBV28	TRBJ2-1	TRBD2	CASSLVAGSYNEQFF	TGTGCCAGCAGTTTAGTAGCGGGTTCCTACAATGAGCAGTTCTTC
NA	TRBV27	TRBJ2-7	NA	CASSLRSHPTYEQYF	TGTGCCAGCAGTTTACGCAGTCACCCAACCTACGAGCAGTACTTC
NA	TRBV7-9	TRBJ2-1	TRBD2	CASSSPREGYNEQFF	TGTGCCAGCAGCTCCCCACGGGAGGGATACAATGAGCAGTTCTTC
NA	TRBV19	TRBJ1-5	NA	CASSMSGVGNQPQHF	TGTGCCAGTAGTATGTCGGGGGTTGGCAATCAGCCCCAGCATTTT
NA	TRBV29-1	TRBJ2-1	NA	CSALAEGSYNEQFF	TGCAGCGCCTTAGCGGAAGGCTCCTACAATGAGCAGTTCTTC
NA	TRBV27	TRBJ2-3	NA	CASSLLGQGGSTDTQYF	TGTGCCAGCAGTTTATTGGGCCAGGGAGGTAGCACAGATACGCAGTATTTT
NA	TRBV4-3	TRBJ1-5	NA	CASSQDPEGRNQPQHF	TGCGCCAGCAGCCAAGATCCGGAAGGGAGGAATCAGCCCCAGCATTTT
NA	TRBV7-2	TRBJ2-1	TRBD2	CASSPALGLAVLQFF	TGTGCCAGCAGCCCGGCCCTGGGACTAGCGGTCTTACAGTTCTTC
NA	TRBV7-7	TRBJ2-1	TRBD1	CASSPGQYNEQFF	TGTGCTAGCAGCCCGGGACAGTACAATGAGCAGTTCTTC
NA	TRBV18	TRBJ2-5	TRBD1	CASSPRTGAGETQYF	TGTGCCAGCTCACCTCGGACAGGGGCAGGGGAGACCCAGTACTTC
NA	TRBV11-3	TRBJ2-2	TRBD2	CASSSNVIIAGGELFF	TGTGCCAGCAGCTCAAATGTTATTATAGCGGGCGGGGAGCTGTTTTTT
NA	TRBV2	TRBJ2-7	TRBD1	CASSPGQGSYEQYF	TGTGCCAGCAGCCCGGGACAGGGATCCTACGAGCAGTACTTC
NA	TRBV5-4	TRBJ2-2	NA	CASKLGGTQTGELFF	TGTGCCAGCAAGCTTGGGGGGACGCAGACCGGGGAGCTGTTTTTT
NA	TRBV14	TRBJ2-3	TRBD2	CASSTTSWRGTQYF	TGTGCCAGCAGCACGACTAGCTGGCGGGGTACGCAGTATTTT
NA	TRBV7-3	TRBJ2-3	NA	CASRSQGSTDTQYF	TGTGCCAGCAGGTCACAGGGATCCACAGATACGCAGTATTTT
NA	TRBV6-1	TRBJ2-1	TRBD2	CASLRLAGGHEQFF	TGTGCCAGCCTACGGCTAGCGGGAGGCCATGAGCAGTTCTTC
NA	TRBV5-1	TRBJ2-1	TRBD2	CASSLEPGGPYNEQFF	TGCGCCAGCAGCTTGGAGCCGGGAGGGCCCTACAATGAGCAGTTCTTC
NA	TRBV6-1	TRBJ1-4	NA	CASSEAGISTNEKLFF	TGTGCCAGCAGTGAAGCGGGCATATCCACTAATGAAAAACTGTTTTTT
once	TRBV6-1	TRBJ1-3	TRBD1	CASSAQGSGSGNTIYF	TGTGCCAGCAGTGCACAGGGGTCAGGCTCTGGAAACACCATATATTTT
NA	TRBV28	TRBJ2-2	TRBD1	CASSLLGRGLAGELFF	TGTGCCAGCAGTTTATTAGGCAGGGGGCTCGCCGGGGAGCTGTTTTTT
NA	TRBV5-1	TRBJ2-5	TRBD2	CASSFGLAGVKETQYF	TGCGCCAGCAGCTTTGGACTAGCGGGAGTAAAAGAGACCCAGTACTTC
once	TRBV9	TRBJ2-7	NA	CASSISAGGSSYEQYF	TGTGCCAGCAGTATTTCAGCGGGCGGGTCTTCCTACGAGCAGTACTTC
once	TRBV20-1	TRBJ1-1	NA	CSAGAPAFF	TGCAGTGCCGGAGCCCCAGCTTTCTTT
NA	TRBV20-1	TRBJ2-1	NA	CSARLIDEQFF	TGCAGTGCCAGACTAATCGATGAGCAGTTCTTC
NA	TRBV10-1	TRBJ2-7	TRBD2	CASSDPGLAGVFSYEQYF	TGCGCCAGCAGTGACCCCGGACTAGCGGGAGTCTTCTCCTACGAGCAGTACTTC
NA	TRBV4-2	TRBJ2-7	TRBD1	CASSQLGQGVRVADPTPSYEQYF	TGTGCCAGCAGCCAGCTGGGACAGGGTGTACGGGTAGCGGACCCCACCCCATCCTACGAGCAGTACTTC
once	TRBV19	TRBJ2-3	TRBD2	CASNSRLAGDSDTQYF	TGTGCCAGTAATAGTCGGCTAGCGGGAGATTCGGATACGCAGTATTTT
NA	TRBV2	TRBJ2-1	NA	CASSESPARSNEQFF	TGTGCCAGCAGTGAATCCCCCGCCCGGTCCAATGAGCAGTTCTTC
NA	TRBV6-1	TRBJ2-7	NA	CASSEAHGGNYEQYF	TGTGCCAGCAGTGAAGCGCATGGGGGCAACTACGAGCAGTACTTC
NA	TRBV2	TRBJ1-6	TRBD1	CASSGQGNGNSPLHF	TGTGCCAGCAGTGGACAGGGGAATGGAAATTCACCCCTCCACTTT
once	TRBV9	TRBJ2-5	TRBD2	CASSVGLAGGGQETQYF	TGTGCCAGCAGCGTAGGGCTAGCGGGAGGGGGACAAGAGACCCAGTACTTC
NA	TRBV4-1	TRBJ2-7	NA	CASSQEPGLRPSYEQYF	TGCGCCAGCAGCCAAGAACCGGGACTTCGACCTTCCTACGAGCAGTACTTC
once	TRBV9	TRBJ1-2	NA	CASSPSGYGYTF	TGTGCCAGCAGCCCCTCGGGGTATGGCTACACCTTC
NA	TRBV11-2	TRBJ1-1	NA	CASSLEFTGLLNTEAFF	TGTGCCAGCAGCTTAGAATTCACAGGGCTGCTGAACACTGAAGCTTTCTTT
NA	TRBV6-5	TRBJ2-3	NA	CASSSPSSTDTQYF	TGTGCCAGCAGTTCCCCTTCTAGCACAGATACGCAGTATTTT
NA	TRBV19	TRBJ1-1	NA	CASSIVVGHSTAFF	TGTGCCAGTAGTATAGTGGTGGGACATTCGACAGCTTTCTTT
NA	TRBV4-3	TRBJ2-6	NA	CASSQDEGTGANVLTF	TGCGCCAGCAGCCAAGATGAGGGTACTGGGGCCAACGTCCTGACTTTC
NA	TRBV7-2	TRBJ1-2	NA	CASSLDRIDYGYTF	TGTGCCAGCAGCTTAGACAGGATAGACTATGGCTACACCTTC
once	TRBV6-5	TRBJ2-7	TRBD2	CASSYSGTGPYEQYF	TGTGCCAGCAGTTATAGCGGGACTGGACCCTACGAGCAGTACTTC
NA	TRBV7-9	TRBJ2-2	NA	CASSLAHLTGELFF	TGTGCCAGCAGCTTGGCACACCTTACCGGGGAGCTGTTTTTT
NA	TRBV6-5	TRBJ1-1	NA	CASSYAGMNTEAFF	TGTGCCAGCAGTTACGCAGGGATGAACACTGAAGCTTTCTTT